The 30 T cell receptor beta chains given below trace back to one sample, sequenced in a study of cytomegalovirus exposure and HLA in healthy donors. PCR primers comprised 60 Vbeta and 13 Jbeta primers. Using immunoSEQ multiplex PCR, the repertoire was profiled, and TCRdb retains in-frame clones only, with some absent. The data hold around 71,000 clones, with approximately 70% observed a single time. The sample comprised PBMCs. The origin of the receptors is a male donor in good health and CMV-seropositive.

The chain is built from TRBV5-5 and TRBJ2-4; TRBD1 aligns across 12 bases. J gave up 1 base and V 0 bases, and 8 bases lay outside the gene matches. CDR3 length: 19 amino acids. Germline-derived CDR1 and CDR2 are SGHKS and YYEKEE (reference sequence). CDR3 protein: CASSLDPGQGAGAKNIQYF. The CDR3 DNA sequence: TGTGCCAGCAGCTTGGACCCGGGACAGGGGGCTGGGGCCAAAAACATTCAGTACTTC.

CDR3 nucleotide sequence: TGTGCCAGCAGTGGACAGGGCCCCGGTCAGCCCCAGCATTTT. It encodes CASSGQGPGQPQHF. J is TRBJ1-5 and V is TRBV6-1, with 7 bases matching TRBD1. This CDR3 is built from 14 residues. Trimming took 4 bases from V and 6 from J; bases not matched to a gene: 6. Looked up from germline, CDR1 is MNHNS and CDR2 is SASEGT.

This clone was found many times. V is TRBV5-1 and J is TRBJ1-4; no firm D call. Germline CDR1 reads SGHRS; CDR2 reads YFSETQ. V was cut by 0 bases and J by 8 bases, with 11 bases left in between. The CDR3 has 14 residues. The CDR3 coding sequence is TGCGCCAGCAGCTTGGGTGCGGGAGCCGAAAAACTGTTTTTT. Its protein is CASSLGAGAEKLFF. The whole variable domain, remainder taken from reference TRBV5-1 and TRBJ1-4, is KAGVTQTPRYLIKTRGQQVTLSCSPISGHRSVSWYQQTPGQGLQFLFEYFSETQRNKGNFPGRFSGRQFSNSRSEMNVSTLELGDSALYLCASSLGAGAEKLFFGSGTQLSVL.

The chain employs TRBV5-6 and TRBJ1-2, with TRBD1 matching 9 bases. CDR3 size: 16 residues. The V gene end was trimmed by 1 base and the J gene end by 5 bases; junction bases not matched to a gene: 9. Looked up from germline, CDR1 is SGHDT and CDR2 is YYEEEE. The CDR3 DNA reads as TGTGCCAGCAGCTTGAAAGGACAGGGGAGCACGTATGGCTACACCTTC. This encodes CASSLKGQGSTYGYTF.

In its sample, this clone was seen a few times. The rearrangement joins TRBV6-6 to TRBJ1-1; no reliable D call. In germline, CDR1 is MNHNY, CDR2 SVGAGI (reference sequence). V dropped 2 bases and J dropped 11 bases, with 9 bases sitting between them. The CDR3 totals 11 residues. The CDR3 reads CASSYGQLAFF. CDR3 DNA: TGTGCCAGCAGTTACGGGCAGTTGGCTTTCTTT.

This chain uses TRBV27 with TRBJ2-6; 8 bases match TRBD1. This CDR3 is built from 17 residues. CDR1 and CDR2 from the germline V gene are MNHEY and SMNVEV (reference sequence). The CDR3 DNA follows: TGTGCAGATCAACCCGCAGGGGGCTCCTCTGGGGCCAACGTCCTGACTTTC. Its protein product is CADQPAGGSSGANVLTF. Based on the CDR3 plus reference TRBV27 and TRBJ2-6, the full variable domain is EAQVTQNPRYLITVTGKKLTVTCSQNMNHEYMSWYRQDPGLGLRQIYYSMNVEVTDKGDVPEGYKVSRKEKRNFPLILESPSPNQTSLYFCADQPAGGSSGANVLTFGAGSRLTVL.

The V and J genes are TRBV11-2 and TRBJ2-1, with 8 bases matching TRBD2. With 0 bases clipped from V and 7 bases from J, the junction kept 2 bases outside the gene matches. Germline lookup yields CDR1 SGHAT and CDR2 FQNNGV. This CDR3 contains 14 residues. Here the CDR3 reads CASSLETSGNEQFF. The CDR3 DNA sequence: TGTGCCAGCAGCTTAGAAACTAGCGGTAATGAGCAGTTCTTC.

A few counts support this clone. The gene calls are TRBV14 and TRBJ2-5; tentatively, D is TRBD1 (5 bases). V was cut by 4 bases and J by 5 bases, with 14 bases left in between. CDR3 length: 14 amino acids. Germline V gene lookup returns CDR1 SGHDN and CDR2 FVKESK. DNA for the CDR3: TGTGCCAGCAGCCTACAGGACGTACGGGAGACCCAGTACTTC. As protein: CASSLQDVRETQYF.

The chain recombines TRBV10-1 with TRBJ1-1, with D unclear. CDR1 is WNHNN and CDR2 is SYGVQD in the germline V gene (reference sequence). The CDR3 runs to 13 residues. Trimming cost V 2 bases and J 0 bases, with 4 bases left between them. The chain's CDR3 is CASSETLNTEAFF. As DNA, the CDR3 is TGCGCCAGCAGTGAGACTTTGAACACTGAAGCTTTCTTT.

The genes are TRBV6-6 and TRBJ1-4; perhaps TRBD1 as D (6 bases). The V gene lost 2 bases and the J gene lost 1 base, with 8 bases spanning the gap. Germline V gives CDR1 MNHNY, CDR2 SVGAGI (reference sequence). This CDR3 spans 15 amino acids. The CDR3: CASSYTRGTNEKLFF. The CDR3 region has the DNA TGTGCCAGCAGTTACACCAGGGGAACTAATGAAAAACTGTTTTTT.

The chain uses TRBV9 and TRBJ2-1; 12 nucleotides match TRBD2. CDR3 length equals 15 residues. Trimming took 3 bases from V and 7 from J; bases not matched to a gene: 5. Per germline, CDR1 SGDLS and CDR2 YYNGEE. The CDR3 nucleotides read TGTGCCAGCAGCGCTAGCGGGAGGGCGGGGAATGAGCAGTTCTTC. It codes for CASSASGRAGNEQFF.

This clone has a handful of counts. The chain is built from TRBV7-9 and TRBJ1-2, with D perhaps matching TRBD1 (5 bases). Germline V CDR1 and CDR2: SEHNR, FQNEAQ (reference sequence). V lost 7 bases and J 8 bases, leaving 20 bases between the germline ends. There are 14 residues in the CDR3. The CDR3: CASTQQAISLGYTF. As DNA, the CDR3 is TGTGCCAGCACCCAACAGGCGATTAGCTTAGGCTACACCTTC. Full variable domain (outside the CDR3, taken from reference TRBV7-9 and TRBJ1-2): DTGVSQNPRHKITKRGQNVTFRCDPISEHNRLYWYRQTLGQGPEFLTYFQNEAQLEKSRLLSDRFSAERPKGSFSTLEIQRTEQGDSAMYLCASTQQAISLGYTFGSGTRLTVV.

The chain combines TRBV6-6 with TRBJ2-7, with D perhaps TRBD2 (5 bases). Germline V gene lookup returns CDR1 MNHNY and CDR2 SVGAGI (reference sequence). Trimming shortened V by 8 bases and J by 3 bases, and 14 bases separated the two germline ends. The CDR3 has 13 residues. CDR3 nucleotide sequence: TGTGCCAGCCAAAGCGGCCCCGGCTACGAGCAGTACTTC. Translation: CASQSGPGYEQYF.

The chain uses TRBV29-1 and TRBJ2-7; TRBD1 aligns across 8 bases. The CDR3 totals 14 residues. Trimming took 1 base from V and 2 from J; bases not matched to a gene: 4. The V gene's germline CDR1 is SQVTM and CDR2 ANQGSEA. The CDR3 nucleotides read TGCAGCGTTGAAGGCTGGACAGGGACCTACGAGCAGTACTTC. Its protein product is CSVEGWTGTYEQYF.

The V call is TRBV11-2, the J call TRBJ2-7, with 10 bases that match TRBD1. CDR1 is SGHAT, CDR2 FQNNGV, per germline. The CDR3 has 13 residues. With V trimmed by 5 bases and J by 7 bases, 5 bases remained unmatched. CDR3 DNA: TGTGCCAGCAGCACTGACAGGGGGCGAGAGCAGTACTTC. This encodes CASSTDRGREQYF.

J is TRBJ1-5 and V is TRBV6-1; D remains unclear. This CDR3 spans 15 amino acids. Trimming took 2 bases from V and 2 from J, leaving 10 bases between them. The germline gives CDR1 MNHNS, CDR2 SASEGT. This CDR3 is CASSEFWAGNQPQHF. The CDR3 DNA sequence: TGTGCCAGCAGTGAATTCTGGGCCGGCAATCAGCCCCAGCATTTT.

This chain connects TRBV29-1 to TRBJ2-3; 9 bases line up with TRBD1. Germline lookup yields CDR1 SQVTM and CDR2 ANQGSEA. Losses at the gene ends were 8 bases for V and 0 bases for J; bases not matched to a gene: 6. This CDR3 region has 14 residues. CDR3 DNA: TGCAGCACCCCCGGGACAGGGAGCACAGATACGCAGTATTTT. This encodes CSTPGTGSTDTQYF.

The chain joins TRBV10-3 to TRBJ1-6, with TRBD1 matching over 9 bases. The germline V gene has CDR1 ENHRY and CDR2 SYGVKD. The V and J ends lost 4 bases and 11 bases, in that order; junction bases with no gene match: 9. The CDR3 has 15 amino acids. CDR3 sequence reads: CAISVGRTGEAPLHF. CDR3 bases: TGTGCCATCAGTGTGGGTAGGACAGGGGAAGCACCCCTCCACTTT.

The chain combines TRBV21-1 with TRBJ1-3; the table's TRBD1 call for D was not verified on the DNA. TRBV21-1 is termed a pseudogene. This CDR3 is built from 16 residues. DNA for the CDR3: TGTGCCAGCAGCAAATTCGGGACAGGGCTTCGAAACACCATATATTTT. Residues: CASSKFGTGLRNTIYF.

This rearrangement joins TRBV19 to TRBJ1-2; unclear D gene. This CDR3 region has 13 residues. Germline V gene data show CDR1 as LNHDA and CDR2 as SQIVND (reference sequence). V dropped 5 bases and J dropped 8 bases, with 15 bases sitting between them. The CDR3 coding sequence is TGTGCCAGTAGTCCCCGTTACCAGTGGGGCTACACCTTC. This translates into CASSPRYQWGYTF.

This chain joins TRBV30 and TRBJ1-3; D ambiguous. The V end was cut by 0 bases, the J end by 10 bases, with 7 bases between. The CDR3 contains 11 residues. CDR1 is GTSNPN and CDR2 is SVGIG in the germline V gene (reference sequence). The CDR3, as DNA: TGTGCCTGGAGTGTACTGAGGACCATATATTTT. This sequence encodes CAWSVLRTIYF.

The chain uses TRBV6-1 and TRBJ1-3; D gene ambiguous. The V gene lost 6 bases and the J gene lost 0 bases, with 12 bases spanning the gap. Germline CDR1 MNHNS, CDR2 SASEGT. CDR3 length: 15 amino acids. CDR3 DNA sequence: TGTGCCAGCAGAGAGGGTCCAAACTCTGGAAACACCATATATTTT. Protein sequence: CASREGPNSGNTIYF.

This chain uses TRBV7-9 with TRBJ2-3, with D hard to call. V was shortened by 1 base and J by 8 bases, with 7 bases between the two germline ends. The CDR3 has 12 amino acids. CDR1 is SEHNR and CDR2 is FQNEAQ in the germline V gene (reference sequence). The DNA for the CDR3 is TGTGCCAGCAGCTTAGTCGCGGCTACGCAGTATTTT. Translated: CASSLVAATQYF.

The rearrangement joins TRBV27 to TRBJ1-6; TRBD1 matches 8 bases. V lost 5 bases, J lost 6 bases, and 6 bases stayed unmatched. This CDR3 is built from 15 residues. Germline loops: CDR1 MNHEY, CDR2 SMNVEV (reference sequence). CDR3 sequence reads: CASSGQGYGNSPLHF. The DNA for the CDR3 is TGTGCCAGCAGTGGACAGGGTTACGGTAATTCACCCCTCCACTTT.

This clone has just a few counts. The CDR3 sequence: CASSWGGTGANVLTF. The CDR3 coding sequence is TGTGCCAGCAGCTGGGGGGGTACTGGGGCCAACGTCCTGACTTTC. The J gene is TRBJ2-6, the V gene TRBV5-4; the match to TRBD2 covers 7 bases. Per the germline V gene, CDR1 is SGHNT and CDR2 is YYREEE (reference sequence). The CDR3 spans 15 residues. V trimming: 3 bases; J trimming: 2 bases; junction bases outside the gene matches: 2.

The genes are TRBV5-1 and TRBJ2-5; 8 bases are shared with TRBD1. Per the germline V gene, CDR1 is SGHRS and CDR2 is YFSETQ. Trimming at V came to 1 base and at J to 2 bases, leaving 1 base not matched to a gene. This CDR3 is built from 14 residues. CDR3 nucleotides: TGCGCCAGCAGCTTGACAGGGGGACAAGAGACCCAGTACTTC. It is translated as CASSLTGGQETQYF.

This clone was picked up a small number of times. A read error may account for a junction end that differs from germline. This chain links TRBV28 with TRBJ1-1, with 7 bases aligning to TRBD1. The CDR3 is 16 amino acids. Per germline, CDR1 MDHEN and CDR2 SYDVKM. The DNA of the CDR3 is TGTGCCGGCAGTTTTGGGACAGCGGGCGCCTACACTGAAGCTTTCTTT. Amino acid sequence: CAGSFGTAGAYTEAFF.

This clone was recorded a few times. The V and J genes are TRBV29-1 and TRBJ2-3; a possible D gene is TRBD1 (6 bases). There are 11 residues in the CDR3. The V end was cut by 7 bases, the J end by 1 base, with 6 bases between. Per germline, CDR1 SQVTM and CDR2 ANQGSEA. The CDR3 loop reads CSGQGTDTQYF. DNA for the CDR3: TGCAGCGGACAGGGCACAGATACGCAGTATTTT.

V usage is TRBV19 and J usage is TRBJ1-1; a possible D gene is TRBD1 (5 bases). The germline CDR1 and CDR2 sequences are LNHDA and SQIVND (reference sequence). CDR3 length equals 13 residues. V was clipped by 7 bases and J by 4 bases, with 13 bases between them. CDR3 bases: TGTGCCAGTATCGGCAGGGTGGGCACTGAAGCTTTCTTT. Translated: CASIGRVGTEAFF.

The gene calls are TRBV7-7 and TRBJ2-1, with 10 positions matching TRBD2. This CDR3 contains 14 residues. The V segment lost 5 bases and the J segment 6 bases; nucleotides outside the gene matches: 4. Germline loops: CDR1 SSHAT, CDR2 FNYEAQ (reference sequence). The CDR3 sequence is CASSPGLAINEQFF. The CDR3 region has the DNA TGTGCCAGCAGCCCGGGACTAGCGATCAATGAGCAGTTCTTC.